This TCR beta chain came from a study of cytomegalovirus exposure and HLA in healthy donors. On the study more broadly: In terms of ancestry, the Caucasian-associated cluster contained more than 65% of the approximately 430 genotyped donors.

PCR was performed using 60 Vbeta and 13 Jbeta primers. In the original processing: Unique TCR beta chains totaled roughly 79 million in a later count, with some 10 million of them shared. Repertoires were generated with immunoSEQ multiplex PCR, while TCRdb's copy carries only in-frame clones and drops some. That table furnishes V, J and clone size, whereas the DNA furnished D and trimming. The table records around 150,000 clones, 76% of them present only once. Per the germline V gene, CDR1 is LGHNA and CDR2 is YSLEER. This CDR3 contains 16 residues. The V end lost 0 bases, the J end lost 2 bases, and 14 bases lay between the germline ends.

The chain is built from TRBV4-3 and TRBJ2-7, with a weak D call TRBD2 (5 bases). Sequenced material: PBMCs. The clonotype originates from a male donor in good health and CMV-seronegative. The CDR3 protein is CASSQDLRQEAYEQYF. The CDR3, as DNA: TGCGCCAGCAGCCAAGATCTTAGGCAGGAGGCCTACGAGCAGTACTTC.